This T cell receptor (beta chain) is from a study of shared clonotypes between healthy human individuals. Study in general: Two women and a few men aged 18 to 49 served as donors.

TCRdb's copy holds only in-frame clones and misses some; the assay was immunoSEQ multiplex PCR. The sample lists roughly 2.5 million clones, 90% to 95% occurring once. Germline-derived CDR1 and CDR2 are MNHEY and SMNVEV (reference sequence). The CDR3 runs to 16 residues. The germline V and J ends were trimmed by 2 bases and 4 bases, with 14 bases remaining between them. Study results and caveats: Sampling included only blood; tissue repertoires likely differ.

Remarks on this clone: Its target is not known.

Sequencing was carried out using naive CD4+ T cells sorted from blood. The subset denotes: CD45RA+ positively selected. This chain connects TRBV27 to TRBJ2-2; D not certain. This receptor was identified in a young man in good health. The CDR3 sequence: CASSLGNNRLTGELFF. DNA of the CDR3: TGTGCCAGCAGTTTAGGAAACAACAGACTCACCGGGGAGCTGTTTTTT.